This T cell receptor (beta chain) appears in the sequencing data of a study of blood T cells in healthy people across ages. Whole-study findings and limits: A conclusive naive versus antigen-experienced comparison was prevented by the unsorted PBMCs.

The V gene lost 5 bases and the J gene lost 0 bases, with 8 bases spanning the gap. This CDR3 comprises 14 residues. Germline-derived CDR1 and CDR2 are SEHNR and FQNEAQ (reference sequence). A second PCR, run for roughly 7 to 12 cycles, used a sample-barcoded 5' primer plus a J-beta primer mix. TCRdb processed the 5' RACE reads anew with MiXCR; each CDR3 protein has one entry. The repertoire consists of roughly 700,000 distinct CDR3 sequences, with around 45% occurring once and the leading ten covering 25% to 35%. Turning to this clonotype: As yet, its antigen is unknown.

The sequencing input was blood. This TCR was sampled from a woman in her sixties in good health. V and J are TRBV7-9 and TRBJ2-1; D is unresolved. Written as DNA, the CDR3 is TGTGCCAGCAGCCTGGGATTCTCCTACAATGAGCAGTTCTTC. Protein: CASSLGFSYNEQFF.